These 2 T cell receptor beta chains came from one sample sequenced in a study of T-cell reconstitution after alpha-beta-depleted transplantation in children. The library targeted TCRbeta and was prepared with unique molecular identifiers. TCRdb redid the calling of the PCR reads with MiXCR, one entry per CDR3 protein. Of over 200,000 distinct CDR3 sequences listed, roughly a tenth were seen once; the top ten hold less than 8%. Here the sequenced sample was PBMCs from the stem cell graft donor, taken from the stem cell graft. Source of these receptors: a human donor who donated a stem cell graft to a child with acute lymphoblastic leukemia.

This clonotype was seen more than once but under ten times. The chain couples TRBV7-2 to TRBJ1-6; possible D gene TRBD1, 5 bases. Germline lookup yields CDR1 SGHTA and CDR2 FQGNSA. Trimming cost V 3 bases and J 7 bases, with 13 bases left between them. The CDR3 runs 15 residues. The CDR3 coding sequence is TGTGCCAGCAGCTTGGGGGGGGACGTAAATTCACCCCTCCACTTT. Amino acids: CASSLGGDVNSPLHF.

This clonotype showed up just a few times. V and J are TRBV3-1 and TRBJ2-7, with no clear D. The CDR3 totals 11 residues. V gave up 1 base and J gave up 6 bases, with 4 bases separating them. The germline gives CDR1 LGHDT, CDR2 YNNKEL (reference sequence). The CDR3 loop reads CASSQGFEQYF. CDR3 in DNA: TGTGCCAGCAGCCAAGGGTTCGAGCAGTACTTC.